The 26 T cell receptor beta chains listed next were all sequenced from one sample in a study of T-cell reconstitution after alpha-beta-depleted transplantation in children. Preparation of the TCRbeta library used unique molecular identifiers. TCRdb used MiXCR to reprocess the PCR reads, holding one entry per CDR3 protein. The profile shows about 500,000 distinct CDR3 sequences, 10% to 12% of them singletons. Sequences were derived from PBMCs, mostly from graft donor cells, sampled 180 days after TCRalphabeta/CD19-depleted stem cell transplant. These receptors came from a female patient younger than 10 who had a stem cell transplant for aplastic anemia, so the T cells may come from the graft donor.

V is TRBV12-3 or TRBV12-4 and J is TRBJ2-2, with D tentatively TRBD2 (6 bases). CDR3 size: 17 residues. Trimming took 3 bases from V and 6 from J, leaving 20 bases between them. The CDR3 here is CASSFRWRGEESGELFF. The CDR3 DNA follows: TGTGCCAGCAGTTTTAGGTGGAGAGGGGAGGAGTCCGGGGAGCTGTTTTTT.

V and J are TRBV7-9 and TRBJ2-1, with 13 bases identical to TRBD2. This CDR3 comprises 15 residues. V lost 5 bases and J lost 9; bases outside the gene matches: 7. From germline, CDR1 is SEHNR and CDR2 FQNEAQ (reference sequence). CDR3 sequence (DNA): TGTGCCAGCAGCCGGACTAGCGGGAGAAGTGTTGAGCAGTTCTTC. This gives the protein CASSRTSGRSVEQFF.

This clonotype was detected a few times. CDR3 DNA: TGTGCCAGCAGTGCAGGGGGCGGCCAGCCCCAGCATTTT. Amino acids: CASSAGGGQPQHF. This chain connects TRBV25-1 to TRBJ1-5; 8 nucleotides align to TRBD1. J was trimmed by 7 bases and V by 4 bases; bases with no gene match: 3. The germline gives CDR1 MGHDK, CDR2 SYGVNS. There are 13 residues in the CDR3.

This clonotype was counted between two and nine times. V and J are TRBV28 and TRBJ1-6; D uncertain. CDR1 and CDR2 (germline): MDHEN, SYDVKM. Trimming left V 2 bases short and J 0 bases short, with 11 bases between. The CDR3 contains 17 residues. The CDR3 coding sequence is TGTGCCAGCAGTTTACGGGTGCAAAGCTCCTATAATTCACCCCTCCACTTT. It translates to CASSLRVQSSYNSPLHF.

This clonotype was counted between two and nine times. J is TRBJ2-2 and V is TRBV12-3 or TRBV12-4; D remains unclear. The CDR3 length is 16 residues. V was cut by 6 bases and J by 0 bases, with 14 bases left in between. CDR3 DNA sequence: TGTGCCAGCAGCCCTAAAGGCCTCCCGAACACCGGGGAGCTGTTTTTT. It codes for CASSPKGLPNTGELFF.

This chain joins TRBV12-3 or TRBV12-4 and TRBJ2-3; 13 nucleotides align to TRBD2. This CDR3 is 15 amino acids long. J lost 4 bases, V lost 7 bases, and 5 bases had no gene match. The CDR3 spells CASNPTSGRADTQYF. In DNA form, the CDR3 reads TGTGCCAGCAATCCTACTAGCGGGAGGGCAGATACGCAGTATTTT.

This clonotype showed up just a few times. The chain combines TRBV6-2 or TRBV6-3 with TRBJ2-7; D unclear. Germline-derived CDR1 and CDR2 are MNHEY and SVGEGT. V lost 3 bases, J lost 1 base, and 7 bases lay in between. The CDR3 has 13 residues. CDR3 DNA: TGTGCCAGCAGTTATGACACTTCCTACGAGCAGTACTTC. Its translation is CASSYDTSYEQYF.

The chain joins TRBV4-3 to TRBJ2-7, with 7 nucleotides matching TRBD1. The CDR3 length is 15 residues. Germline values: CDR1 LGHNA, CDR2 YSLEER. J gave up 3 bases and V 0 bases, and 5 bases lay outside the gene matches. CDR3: CASSQDMAGGYEQYF. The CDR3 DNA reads TGCGCCAGCAGCCAAGACATGGCAGGGGGCTACGAGCAGTACTTC.

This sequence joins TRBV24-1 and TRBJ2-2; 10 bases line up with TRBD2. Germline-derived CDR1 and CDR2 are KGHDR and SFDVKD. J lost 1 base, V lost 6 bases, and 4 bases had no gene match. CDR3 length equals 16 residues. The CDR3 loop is CATSLAGVGNTGELFF. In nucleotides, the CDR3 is TGTGCCACCAGTCTAGCGGGAGTCGGGAACACCGGGGAGCTGTTTTTT.

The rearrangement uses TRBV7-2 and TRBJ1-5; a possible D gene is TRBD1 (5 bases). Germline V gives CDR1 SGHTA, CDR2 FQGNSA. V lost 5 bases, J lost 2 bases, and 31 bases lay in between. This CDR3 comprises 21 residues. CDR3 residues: CASSPDRSYLRGGGGNQPQHF. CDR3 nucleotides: TGTGCCAGCAGCCCTGACAGATCCTACTTAAGGGGCGGAGGAGGCAATCAGCCCCAGCATTTT.

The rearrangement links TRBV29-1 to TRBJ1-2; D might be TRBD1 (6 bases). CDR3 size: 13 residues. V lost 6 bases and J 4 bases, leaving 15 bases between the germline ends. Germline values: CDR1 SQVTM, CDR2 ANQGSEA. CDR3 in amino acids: CSVDFTGIYGYTF. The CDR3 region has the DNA TGCAGCGTCGATTTTACAGGGATCTATGGCTACACCTTC.

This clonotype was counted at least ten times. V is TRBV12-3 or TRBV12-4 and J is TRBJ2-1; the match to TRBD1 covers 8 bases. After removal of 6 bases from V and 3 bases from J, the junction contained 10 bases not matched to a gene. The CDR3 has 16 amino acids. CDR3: CASSAEAGTGYNEQFF. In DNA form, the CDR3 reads TGTGCCAGCAGCGCAGAGGCGGGGACAGGCTACAATGAGCAGTTCTTC.

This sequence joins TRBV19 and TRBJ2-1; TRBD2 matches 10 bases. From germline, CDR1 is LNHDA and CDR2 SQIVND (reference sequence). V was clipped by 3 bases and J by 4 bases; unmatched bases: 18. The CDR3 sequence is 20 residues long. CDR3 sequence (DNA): TGTGCCAGTAGTATCGGGTTAGCGGGAGGTTCCTTACGGGGTTACAATGAGCAGTTCTTC. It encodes CASSIGLAGGSLRGYNEQFF. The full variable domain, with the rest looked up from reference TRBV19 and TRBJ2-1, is DGGITQSPKYLFRKEGQNVTLSCEQNLNHDAMYWYRQDPGQGLRLIYYSQIVNDFQKGDIAEGYSVSREKKESFPLTVTSAQKNPTAFYLCASSIGLAGGSLRGYNEQFFGPGTRLTVL.

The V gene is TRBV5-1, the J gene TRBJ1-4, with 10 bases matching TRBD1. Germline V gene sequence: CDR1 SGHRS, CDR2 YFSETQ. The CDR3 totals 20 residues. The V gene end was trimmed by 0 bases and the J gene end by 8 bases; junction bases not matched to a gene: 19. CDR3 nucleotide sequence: TGCGCCAGCAGCTTGGGACTTCATGGGACAGGGGTAGGAGTTGGCGAAAAACTGTTTTTT. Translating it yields CASSLGLHGTGVGVGEKLFF.

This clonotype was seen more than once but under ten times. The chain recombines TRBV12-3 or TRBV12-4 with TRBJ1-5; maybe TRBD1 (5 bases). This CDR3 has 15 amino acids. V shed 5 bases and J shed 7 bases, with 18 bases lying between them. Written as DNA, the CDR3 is TGTGCCAGCAGTCCTGACAACTTGCGGGGCCAGCCCCAGCATTTT. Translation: CASSPDNLRGQPQHF.

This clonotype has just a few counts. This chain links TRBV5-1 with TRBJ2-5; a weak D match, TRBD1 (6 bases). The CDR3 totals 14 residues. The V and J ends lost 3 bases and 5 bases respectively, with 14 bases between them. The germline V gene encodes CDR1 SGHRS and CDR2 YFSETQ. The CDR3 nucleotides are TGCGCCAGCAGCTCTGGCAGGGGCCATGAGACCCAGTACTTC. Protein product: CASSSGRGHETQYF.

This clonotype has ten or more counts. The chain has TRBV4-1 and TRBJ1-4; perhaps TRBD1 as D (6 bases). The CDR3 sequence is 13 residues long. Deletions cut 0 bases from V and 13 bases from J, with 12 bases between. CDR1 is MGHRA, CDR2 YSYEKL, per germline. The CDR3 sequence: CASSQDHGQLLFF. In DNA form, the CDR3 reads TGCGCCAGCAGCCAAGATCATGGACAGTTACTGTTTTTT.

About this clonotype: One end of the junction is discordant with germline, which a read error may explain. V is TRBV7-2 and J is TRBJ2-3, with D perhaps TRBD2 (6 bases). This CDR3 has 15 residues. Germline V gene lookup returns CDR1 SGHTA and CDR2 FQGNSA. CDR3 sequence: CASSLKRGEADTQYF. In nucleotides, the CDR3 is TGTGCTAGCAGCTTAAAGCGAGGGGAGGCAGATACGCAGTATTTT.

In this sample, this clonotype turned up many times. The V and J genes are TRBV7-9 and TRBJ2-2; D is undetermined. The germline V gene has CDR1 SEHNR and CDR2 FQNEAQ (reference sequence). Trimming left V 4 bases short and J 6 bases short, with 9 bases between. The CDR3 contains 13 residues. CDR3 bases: TGTGCCAGCAGCTCGCATCTCGCCGGGGAGCTGTTTTTT. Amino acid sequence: CASSSHLAGELFF.

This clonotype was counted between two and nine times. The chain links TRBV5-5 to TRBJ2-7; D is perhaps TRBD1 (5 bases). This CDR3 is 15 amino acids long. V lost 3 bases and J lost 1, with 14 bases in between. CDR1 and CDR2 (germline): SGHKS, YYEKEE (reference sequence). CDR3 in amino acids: CASSSHRISSYEQYV. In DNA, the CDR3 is TGTGCCAGCAGCTCCCACAGGATATCTTCCTACGAGCAGTACGTC.

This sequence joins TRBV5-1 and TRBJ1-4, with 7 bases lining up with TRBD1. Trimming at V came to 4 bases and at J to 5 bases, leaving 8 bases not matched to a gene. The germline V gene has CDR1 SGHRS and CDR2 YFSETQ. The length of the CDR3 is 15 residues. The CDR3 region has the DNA TGCGCCAGCAGCAGGGGGCGGGGACAGAATGAAAAACTGTTTTTT. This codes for CASSRGRGQNEKLFF.

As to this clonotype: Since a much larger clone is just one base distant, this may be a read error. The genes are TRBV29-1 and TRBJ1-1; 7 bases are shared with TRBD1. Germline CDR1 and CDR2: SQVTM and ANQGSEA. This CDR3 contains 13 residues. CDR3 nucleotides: TGCAGCGTAGCACGACAGGGAACAACTGACGCTTTCTTT. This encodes CSVARQGTTDAFF.

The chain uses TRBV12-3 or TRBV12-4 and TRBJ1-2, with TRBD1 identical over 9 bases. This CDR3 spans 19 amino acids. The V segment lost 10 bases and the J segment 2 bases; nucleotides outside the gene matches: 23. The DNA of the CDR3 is TGTGCCATCACCGCACAACCGGGACAGGGTTATCCGGCCAACTATGGCTACACCTTC. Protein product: CAITAQPGQGYPANYGYTF.

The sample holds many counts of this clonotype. In nucleotides, the CDR3 is TGCGCCAGCAGCTCCCACCCCGGGACTAGCAGTACCGGGGAGCTGTTTTTT. Its protein product is CASSSHPGTSSTGELFF. The gene calls are TRBV5-1 and TRBJ2-2, with 9 bases fitting TRBD2. The germline V gene has CDR1 SGHRS and CDR2 YFSETQ. V shed 3 bases and J 5 bases; nucleotides not matched to a gene: 11. CDR3 length equals 17 residues.

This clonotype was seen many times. Written as DNA, the CDR3 is TGTGCCAGCAGTTTAGGGCCAAGCGTCGCAGATACGCAGTATTTT. Protein product: CASSLGPSVADTQYF. V and J are TRBV12-3 or TRBV12-4 and TRBJ2-3; D unclear. Trimming pared 1 base from V and 4 bases from J, leaving 12 bases between. The CDR3 has 15 residues.

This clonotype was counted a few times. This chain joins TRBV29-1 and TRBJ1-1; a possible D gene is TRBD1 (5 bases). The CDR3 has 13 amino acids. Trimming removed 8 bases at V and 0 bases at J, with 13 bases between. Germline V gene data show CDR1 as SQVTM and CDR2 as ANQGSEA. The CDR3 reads CSTLGGVNTEAFF. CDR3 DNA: TGCAGCACTCTCGGGGGGGTGAACACTGAAGCTTTCTTT.